The clone carrying this T cell receptor (beta chain) came up a few times. Antigen specificity is unknown. PCR involved 60 Vbeta and 13 Jbeta primers. Sequencing used immunoSEQ multiplex PCR; TCRdb keeps in-frame clones, though not all of them. The profile covers 100,000 to 150,000 clones, with over 60% appearing a single time and 3.5% to 4% taken by the ten largest. This sample was taken from a study of cytomegalovirus exposure and HLA in healthy donors. Whole-study results and caveats: The authors later found most CMV-associated TCR beta chains appeared HLA-restricted. Roughly 170 TCR beta chains were listed as cytomegalovirus-associated.

Germline V gene data show CDR1 as SGHAT and CDR2 as FQNNGV. This CDR3 has 14 residues. The J segment lost 7 bases and the V segment lost 2 bases, leaving 5 bases of the junction unmatched. This TCR came from a human donor in good health. The rearrangement joins TRBV11-2 to TRBJ2-1; 7 bases agree with TRBD2. Sequencing was carried out using PBMCs. The CDR3, as DNA: TGTGCCAGCAGCTTAACTAGCGCGAAAAATGAGCAGTTCTTC. It encodes CASSLTSAKNEQFF. Looking up the rest from reference TRBV11-2 and TRBJ2-1 gives the full variable domain: EAGVAQSPRYKIIEKRQSVAFWCNPISGHATLYWYQQILGQGPKLLIQFQNNGVVDDSQLPKDRFSAERLKGVDSTLKIQPAKLEDSAVYLCASSLTSAKNEQFFGPGTRLTVL.